Listed here is a single T cell receptor beta chain. The target antigen is unknown. J gave up 9 bases and V 5 bases, and 3 bases lay outside the gene matches. This CDR3 comprises 11 residues. CDR1 is GTSNPN and CDR2 is SVGIG in the germline V gene (reference sequence). This entry is derived from a study of PD-1 blockade in classical Hodgkin lymphoma. Study conclusions and caveats: Complete responders matched newly diagnosed patients in baseline diversity.

Documented time point: cycle 4 day 1 (C4D1), after six to seven weeks of nivolumab. Every one of the patients relapsed after autologous stem cell transplantation (brentuximab vedotin exposure was variable). TCRdb's copy holds only in-frame clones and misses some; the assay was immunoSEQ multiplex PCR. The sample consists of about 64,000 clones, roughly 89% of them appearing once. The sequenced sample was peripheral blood mononuclear cells (PBMCs), obtained before the fourth cycle of nivolumab. The clonotype originates from a human donor with classical Hodgkin lymphoma. This chain links TRBV30 with TRBJ1-3, with TRBD1 matching 8 bases. The CDR3 nucleotides are TGTGCCTGGGACAGGGGTAGCACCATATATTTT. This translates into CAWDRGSTIYF.